The 3 T cell receptor beta chains in this list originate from one sample, sequenced in a study of CD8 T cells in Susac syndrome. With random hexamers, reverse transcription was performed on about 0.5 to 1 ug of RNA. TCRdb re-called the immunoSEQ multiplex PCR reads with MiXCR, one entry per CDR3 protein. The sample includes more than 150,000 distinct CDR3 sequences, 85% to 95% of them seen just once. The sample was CD8+ T cells from PBMCs. The origin of the receptors is a human donor with Susac syndrome.

V gene TRBV12-3 or TRBV12-4 combines with J gene TRBJ2-7; 12 nucleotides align to TRBD2. CDR3 length equals 17 residues. Germline trimming cut 5 bases from V and 2 bases from J; bases unmatched to any gene: 10. CDR3 in DNA: TGTGCCAGCAGTCCACACTCAACTAGCGGGAGGCCCTACGAGCAGTACTTC. This codes for CASSPHSTSGRPYEQYF.

V usage is TRBV7-9 and J usage is TRBJ2-7; tentatively, D is TRBD2 (6 bases). Germline V gene lookup returns CDR1 SEHNR and CDR2 FQNEAQ (reference sequence). Trimming shortened V by 5 bases and J by 2 bases, and 10 bases separated the two germline ends. The CDR3 sequence is 13 residues long. CDR3: CASSPPGAYEQYF. The CDR3 DNA sequence: TGTGCCAGCAGCCCACCGGGGGCCTACGAGCAGTACTTC.

The chain employs TRBV7-3 and TRBJ2-3; D ambiguous. Trimming removed 4 bases at V and 5 bases at J, with 16 bases between. The V gene's germline CDR1 is SGHTA and CDR2 FQGTGA. CDR3 length: 15 amino acids. The CDR3 is CASSSLGVWGDTQYF. CDR3 DNA sequence: TGTGCCAGCAGCTCCCTTGGGGTCTGGGGAGATACGCAGTATTTT. The full variable domain, rest sourced from reference TRBV7-3 and TRBJ2-3, is GAGVSQTPSNKVTEKGKYVELRCDPISGHTALYWYRQSLGQGPEFLIYFQGTGAADDSGLPNDRFFAVRPEGSVSTLKIQRTERGDSAVYLCASSSLGVWGDTQYFGPGTRLTVL.